This entry lists 9 T cell receptor beta chains sequenced from one sample in a study of T cell changes during pregnancy in multiple sclerosis. Here immunoSEQ multiplex PCR was the method, and the copy in TCRdb shows in-frame clones only, minus some. The table has about 61,000 clones, more than 90% seen once; the top ten hold more than 2.5%. The input for sequencing was peripheral blood, taken in the first trimester of pregnancy. All receptors come from a female donor in good health, enrolled as a control in a pregnancy study.

The chain uses TRBV5-1 and TRBJ2-7; TRBD2 is a possible D gene (6 bases). CDR1 is SGHRS, CDR2 YFSETQ, per germline. V was cut by 5 bases and J by 5 bases, with 11 bases left in between. The CDR3 covers 12 residues. The CDR3 nucleotides are TGCGCCAGCAGGAGGCGGGATGACGAGCAGTACTTC. It translates to CASRRRDDEQYF.

This clone has a handful of counts. The chain has TRBV21-1 and TRBJ1-5; the table names TRBD1, a call not compared with the DNA. TRBV21-1 represents a pseudogene. The length of the CDR3 is 15 residues. CDR3 DNA: TGTGCCAGCAGCAAAGTGGGCCTTAGCAATCAGCCCCAGCATTTT. This sequence encodes CASSKVGLSNQPQHF.

Regarding this clone: The identical CDR3 is also encoded by other nucleotide sequences in the sample. The chain employs TRBV28 and TRBJ2-5, with D possibly matching TRBD2 (6 bases). The ends were cut back, 0 bases at V and 2 bases at J, with 10 bases in the middle. This CDR3 has 15 amino acids. The germline V gene has CDR1 MDHEN and CDR2 SYDVKM. The CDR3 nucleotides are TGTGCCAGCAGTTTATGGGGCCGGGGGCAAGAGACCCAGTACTTC. Protein product: CASSLWGRGQETQYF.

In its sample, this clone was seen once. The CDR3 sequence: CASSGGQHYEQYF. Written as DNA, the CDR3 is TGTGCCAGCAGCGGGGGACAGCACTACGAGCAGTACTTC. The V gene is TRBV6-1, the J gene TRBJ2-7; D is perhaps TRBD1 (7 bases). The CDR3 sequence is 13 residues long. The V end lost 6 bases, the J end lost 3 bases, and 12 bases lay between the germline ends. Germline CDR1 is MNHNS and CDR2 is SASEGT.

V is TRBV11-3 and J is TRBJ2-5, with no clear D. CDR1 is SGHNT, CDR2 YENEEA, per germline. V was cut by 4 bases and J by 4 bases, with 7 bases left in between. This CDR3 is built from 12 residues. DNA of the CDR3: TGTGCCAGCAGCTCCGTCGGAGAGACCCAGTACTTC. Translating gives CASSSVGETQYF. Full variable domain (missing parts from reference TRBV11-3 and TRBJ2-5): EAGVVQSPRYKIIEKKQPVAFWCNPISGHNTLYWYLQNLGQGPELLIRYENEEAVDDSQLPKDRFSAERLKGVDSTLKIQPAELGDSAVYLCASSSVGETQYFGPGTRLLVL.

This clone has just one count. This chain links TRBV19 with TRBJ2-5; TRBD1 aligns across 8 bases. The trim removed 1 base at V and 5 bases at J, leaving 15 bases unmatched. Germline-derived CDR1 and CDR2 are LNHDA and SQIVND (reference sequence). CDR3 length: 18 amino acids. The CDR3 nucleotides are TGTGCCAGTAGTATAGGGGGACAGGCCTCTACTGTCTTGGAGACCCAGTACTTC. It translates to CASSIGGQASTVLETQYF.

In DNA form, the CDR3 reads TGCGCCAGCAGCCAAGATGAGGACTCTGGGGCCAACGTCCTGACTTTC. This gives the protein CASSQDEDSGANVLTF. This chain joins TRBV4-3 and TRBJ2-6; D unresolved. CDR1 LGHNA and CDR2 YSLEER come from the germline V gene. Trimming stripped 0 bases from V and 0 bases from J, with 6 bases between. The length of the CDR3 is 16 residues.

J is TRBJ1-2 and V is TRBV6-5, with 10 bases aligning to TRBD1. CDR1 and CDR2 (germline): MNHEY, SVGAGI. J lost 8 bases, V lost 0 bases, and 6 bases had no gene match. The CDR3 has 15 residues. CDR3 sequence: CASSYSVGTGDGYTF. The CDR3 DNA sequence: TGTGCCAGCAGTTACTCGGTTGGGACAGGGGACGGCTACACCTTC.

This chain links TRBV11-2 with TRBJ2-1; D unresolved. The germline V and J ends were trimmed by 2 bases and 6 bases, with 11 bases remaining between them. CDR3 length equals 14 residues. Germline V lookup: CDR1 SGHAT, CDR2 FQNNGV. As DNA, the CDR3 is TGTGCCAGCAGCTTACAAATAGTCATCAATGAGCAGTTCTTC. It is translated as CASSLQIVINEQFF.